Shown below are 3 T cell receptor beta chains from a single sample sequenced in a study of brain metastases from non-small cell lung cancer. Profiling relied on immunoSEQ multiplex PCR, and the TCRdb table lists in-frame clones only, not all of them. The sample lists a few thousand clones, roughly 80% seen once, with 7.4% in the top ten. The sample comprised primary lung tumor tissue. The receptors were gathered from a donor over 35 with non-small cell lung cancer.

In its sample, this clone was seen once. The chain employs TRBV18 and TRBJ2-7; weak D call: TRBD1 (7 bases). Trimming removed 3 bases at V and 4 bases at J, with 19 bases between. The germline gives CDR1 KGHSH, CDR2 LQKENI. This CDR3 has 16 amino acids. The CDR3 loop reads CASSPGTARDPYEQYF. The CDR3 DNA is TGTGCCAGCTCACCCGGGACAGCGCGGGACCCTTACGAGCAGTACTTC.

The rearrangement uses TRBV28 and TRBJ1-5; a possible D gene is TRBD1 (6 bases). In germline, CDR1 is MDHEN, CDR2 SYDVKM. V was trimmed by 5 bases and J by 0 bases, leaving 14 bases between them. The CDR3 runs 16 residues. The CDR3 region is CASSTRDNYSNQPQHF. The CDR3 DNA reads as TGTGCCAGCAGTACCCGGGACAACTATAGCAATCAGCCCCAGCATTTT.

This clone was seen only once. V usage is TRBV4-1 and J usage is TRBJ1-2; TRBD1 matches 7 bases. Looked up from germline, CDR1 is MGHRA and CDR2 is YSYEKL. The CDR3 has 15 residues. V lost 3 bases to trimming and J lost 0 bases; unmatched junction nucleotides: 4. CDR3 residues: CASSQPGQTNYGYTF. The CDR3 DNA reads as TGCGCCAGCAGCCAGCCGGGACAGACTAACTATGGCTACACCTTC.